The clone carrying this T cell receptor beta chain was counted a single time. The junction differs from germline at one of its ends, possibly a read error. CDR3 length: 16 amino acids. CDR1 and CDR2 from the germline V gene are ENHRY and SYGVKD. Certain patients, namely those with other autoimmune diseases, uncontrolled infections, pregnancy or lactation, were excluded. The record originates from a study of Graves' ophthalmopathy and Graves' hyperthyroidism. For repertoire sequencing, the TCR beta CDR3 regions were amplified from RNA transcripts. RT-PCR with HTBI primers came first, then second-round multiplex PCR. TCRdb re-called the multiplex PCR reads through MiXCR, storing one row per CDR3 protein. The table includes roughly 700,000 distinct CDR3 sequences, around 40% detected once.

The TCR was taken from an adult man with Graves' ophthalmopathy. This chain uses TRBV10-3 with TRBJ1-6; 7 bases align to TRBD1. The sequencing sample was made of peripheral blood. The CDR3 loop reads CASSVETGSDNSPLHF. Written as DNA, the CDR3 is TGTGCCAGCAGTGTAGAGACAGGGAGTGATAATTCACCCCTCCACTTT.